The present entry profiles one T cell receptor (beta chain) with its context. This sample was taken from a study of blood T cell repertoires in COVID-19. Study-wide context: Acute and convalescent COVID-19 specimens originated in the United States, Italy and Spain. PBMCs, B-cell-depleted T cells, or T cells were the source of the cDNA or gDNA that made up the material.

Under the authors' procedure: Reference gene primers were amplified, and this amplification served to estimate nucleated cell counts. This table comes from immunoSEQ multiplex PCR, and its TCRdb copy is limited to in-frame clones, with some not included. That table gives V, J and clone size, and the DNA gave D and trimming. The table has around 100,000 clones, about 86% seen once. The CDR3 is 13 residues long. V was clipped by 2 bases and J by 4 bases, with 8 bases between them. CDR1 ENHRY and CDR2 SYGVKD come from the germline V gene. This rearrangement joins TRBV10-3 to TRBJ1-1; D is undetermined. Material: peripheral blood. The source of this sequence is a man in his 60s with acute or convalescent COVID-19. The CDR3 spells CAISEHEVTEAFF. In DNA form, the CDR3 reads TGTGCCATCAGTGAGCACGAGGTCACTGAAGCTTTCTTT.